Following are 27 T cell receptor beta chains from one sample sequenced in a study of monozygotic twins with inflammatory bowel disease. From its re-call of the 5' RACE reads, TCRdb lists each CDR3 protein once, without DNA. The table gives more than 85,000 distinct CDR3 sequences; the top ten clones make up approximately 13% of it. The sample comprised blood. These receptors all come from a human donor with ulcerative colitis or Crohn's disease, or a healthy co-twin of an affected twin (not recorded which).

The chain joins TRBV7-8 to TRBJ1-5; TCRdb designates TRBD1, a call that cannot be tested without DNA. Germline V gene lookup returns CDR1 SGHVS and CDR2 FQNEAQ. The CDR3 covers 14 residues. This CDR3 reads CASGGRISNQPQHF.

The rearrangement links TRBV12-3 or TRBV12-4 to TRBJ1-5; TCRdb calls TRBD1, which cannot be checked without DNA. The CDR3 has 16 residues. CDR3 region: CASSKGQGGEGQPQHF.

The V gene is TRBV4-1, the J gene TRBJ2-7. The CDR3 length is 15 residues. Germline values: CDR1 MGHRA, CDR2 YSYEKL. The CDR3 sequence: CASSQVPGTPYEQYF.

The rearrangement joins TRBV5-1 to TRBJ1-3; TCRdb picks TRBD1, but there is no DNA to check that call. Germline V CDR1 and CDR2: SGHRS, YFSETQ. The CDR3 consists of 15 residues. CDR3 loop: CASSPDRENGNTIYF.

The rearrangement uses TRBV29-1 and TRBJ1-2; the D gene TCRdb calls, TRBD1, cannot be checked with no DNA. The CDR3 is 13 amino acids. Germline V gene sequence: CDR1 SQVTM, CDR2 ANQGSEA. CDR3: CSVQQGYNYGYTF.

The rearrangement uses TRBV9 and TRBJ2-4; there is no DNA to check the TCRdb D call of TRBD1. The CDR3 has 15 residues. CDR1 is SGDLS, CDR2 YYNGEE, per germline. The CDR3 here is CASSNSRRGLNIQYF.

This chain joins TRBV7-6 and TRBJ1-3; lacking DNA, the TRBD1 call made by TCRdb goes unchecked. Germline CDR1 SGHVS, CDR2 FNYEAQ. The CDR3 loop spans 16 amino acids. CDR3 sequence: CASSYGQGITGNTIYF.

This chain connects TRBV19 to TRBJ2-7. CDR1 and CDR2 (germline): LNHDA, SQIVND (reference sequence). This CDR3 region has 13 residues. The chain's CDR3 is CASSRGLSYEQYF. The whole variable domain, remainder taken from reference TRBV19 and TRBJ2-7, is DGGITQSPKYLFRKEGQNVTLSCEQNLNHDAMYWYRQDPGQGLRLIYYSQIVNDFQKGDIAEGYSVSREKKESFPLTVTSAQKNPTAFYLCASSRGLSYEQYFGPGTRLTVT.

The genes are TRBV7-8 and TRBJ2-7. The CDR3 consists of 14 residues. Germline V lookup: CDR1 SGHVS, CDR2 FQNEAQ. The CDR3: CASSLIGQSYEQYF.

The V gene is TRBV7-9, the J gene TRBJ2-5; TCRdb designates TRBD2, a call that cannot be tested without DNA. This CDR3 is 15 amino acids long. CDR1 SEHNR and CDR2 FQNEAQ come from the germline V gene (reference sequence). The CDR3 protein is CASSTGTSGRETQYF.

The chain carries TRBV28 and TRBJ2-7; the D gene TCRdb calls, TRBD1, cannot be checked with no DNA. CDR3 size: 18 residues. Germline V gene data show CDR1 as MDHEN and CDR2 as SYDVKM. The CDR3 spells CASSLISRAALYSYEQYF.

The rearrangement links TRBV5-6 to TRBJ1-3. The CDR3 covers 15 residues. Germline V lookup: CDR1 SGHDT, CDR2 YYEEEE. CDR3: CASSSGFASGNTIYF. Supplemented by reference TRBV5-6 and TRBJ1-3, the full variable domain reads DAGVTQSPTHLIKTRGQQVTLRCSPKSGHDTVSWYQQALGQGPQFIFQYYEEEERQRGNFPDRFSGHQFPNYSSELNVNALLLGDSALYLCASSSGFASGNTIYFGEGSWLTVV.

The chain joins TRBV7-6 to TRBJ2-7. From germline, CDR1 is SGHVS and CDR2 FNYEAQ. The CDR3 is 15 residues long. CDR3: CASTNIRGATYEQYF.

J is TRBJ2-1 and V is TRBV4-3; TCRdb's D call of TRBD1 is untestable without DNA. This CDR3 has 13 amino acids. CDR1 is LGHNA, CDR2 YSLEER, per germline. CDR3: CASSQEPRDEQFF.

The CDR3 is CASSSTGKLTDTQYF. The V gene is TRBV12-3 or TRBV12-4, the J gene TRBJ2-3; checking the TCRdb D call of TRBD1 is not possible without DNA. This CDR3 is 15 amino acids long.

The J gene is TRBJ1-6, the V gene TRBV23-1; without DNA, the TCRdb call of TRBD1 cannot be checked. TRBV23-1 is an ORF for which the function is uncertain. The CDR3 covers 16 residues. CDR3 residues: CATNCTRDSYNSPLHF.

This sequence joins TRBV28 and TRBJ2-1; absent DNA, TCRdb's TRBD2 call cannot be checked. Germline V gene data show CDR1 as MDHEN and CDR2 as SYDVKM. The CDR3 sequence is 14 residues long. CDR3 in amino acids: CASSLASEFNEQFF.

This sequence joins TRBV7-2 and TRBJ2-1; TCRdb designates TRBD2, a call that cannot be tested without DNA. In germline, CDR1 is SGHTA, CDR2 FQGNSA. The CDR3 runs 16 residues. The CDR3 region is CASSLGGSGRYNEQFF.

The V gene is TRBV5-6, the J gene TRBJ2-4; TCRdb's assignment of TRBD2 cannot be checked, as there is no DNA. The CDR3 totals 15 residues. The germline gives CDR1 SGHDT, CDR2 YYEEEE. This CDR3 is CASSSLSGAGNIQYF.

V usage is TRBV20-1 and J usage is TRBJ2-1; TCRdb's D gene call, TRBD1, goes unchecked for lack of DNA. Germline V gives CDR1 DFQATT, CDR2 SNEGSKA (reference sequence). CDR3 length: 15 amino acids. The CDR3 spells CSALKQGAAYNEQFF.

V and J are TRBV5-1 and TRBJ1-1; the D call of TRBD1 rests on TCRdb alone, since no DNA is present to check it. This CDR3 is built from 13 residues. Germline V gene data show CDR1 as SGHRS and CDR2 as YFSETQ. CDR3 residues: CASSSSGGTEAFF. The full variable domain, with the rest looked up from reference TRBV5-1 and TRBJ1-1, is KAGVTQTPRYLIKTRGQQVTLSCSPISGHRSVSWYQQTPGQGLQFLFEYFSETQRNKGNFPGRFSGRQFSNSRSEMNVSTLELGDSALYLCASSSSGGTEAFFGQGTRLTVV.

J is TRBJ2-5 and V is TRBV6-1; TCRdb lists TRBD1, though no DNA is available to test this call. The CDR3 is 13 residues long. Germline V gene data show CDR1 as MNHNS and CDR2 as SASEGT. The CDR3 sequence is CAGRQAVGETQYF.

The gene calls are TRBV19 and TRBJ2-2; lacking DNA, the TRBD1 call made by TCRdb goes unchecked. CDR1 LNHDA and CDR2 SQIVND come from the germline V gene (reference sequence). There are 17 residues in the CDR3. Here the CDR3 reads CASSIERQGVNTGELFF.

This chain joins TRBV5-5 and TRBJ1-1; TCRdb reports TRBD1, a call that lacks DNA to check it against. CDR1 is SGHKS and CDR2 is YYEKEE in the germline V gene (reference sequence). This CDR3 has 16 residues. The CDR3 sequence: CASSLSQGPIGAEAFF.

The rearrangement links TRBV7-3 to TRBJ2-1; TCRdb outputs TRBD2, but without DNA this stays unchecked. This CDR3 region has 16 residues. Looked up from germline, CDR1 is SGHTA and CDR2 is FQGTGA. This CDR3 reads CASRSGRGAVYNEQFF.

The chain has TRBV7-2 and TRBJ1-4. Germline CDR1 SGHTA, CDR2 FQGNSA. The CDR3 loop spans 15 amino acids. The CDR3 sequence is CASSPSYATNEKLFF.

V is TRBV5-1 and J is TRBJ2-1; TCRdb proposes TRBD2, but this gene call is untestable without DNA. CDR1 is SGHRS, CDR2 YFSETQ, per germline. CDR3 length: 14 amino acids. This CDR3 reads CASSPGLAENEQFF. Full variable domain (missing parts from reference TRBV5-1 and TRBJ2-1): KAGVTQTPRYLIKTRGQQVTLSCSPISGHRSVSWYQQTPGQGLQFLFEYFSETQRNKGNFPGRFSGRQFSNSRSEMNVSTLELGDSALYLCASSPGLAENEQFFGPGTRLTVL.